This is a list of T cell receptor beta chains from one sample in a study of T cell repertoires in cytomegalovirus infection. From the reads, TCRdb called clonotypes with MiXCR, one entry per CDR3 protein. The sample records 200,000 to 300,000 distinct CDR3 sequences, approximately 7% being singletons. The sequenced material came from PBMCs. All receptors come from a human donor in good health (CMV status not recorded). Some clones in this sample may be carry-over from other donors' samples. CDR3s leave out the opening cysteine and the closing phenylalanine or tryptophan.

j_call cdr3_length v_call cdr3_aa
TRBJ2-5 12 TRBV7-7 ASRQDRGRETQY
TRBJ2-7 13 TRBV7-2 ASSLARGSSYEQY
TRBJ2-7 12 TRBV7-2 ASSLGPTSYEQY
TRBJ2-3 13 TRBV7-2 ASRETGQFTDTQY
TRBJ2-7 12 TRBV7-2 ASSLSTVSYEQY
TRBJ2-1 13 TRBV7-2 ANIRSRAGNNEQF
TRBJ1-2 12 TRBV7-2 ASSPGTWGYGYT
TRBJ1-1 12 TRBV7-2 ASSSGQGASEAF
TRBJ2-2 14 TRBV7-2 ASSLVRGARTGELF
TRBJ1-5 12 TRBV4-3 ASSQNRGVQPQH